The 19 T cell receptor beta chains in this list originate from one sample, sequenced in a study of immune evolution from preneoplasia to lung adenocarcinoma. TCRdb's copy holds only in-frame clones and misses some; the assay was immunoSEQ multiplex PCR. The table shows fewer than 2,000 clones, with roughly 80% occurring only once. What was sequenced was FFPE tissue from an adenomatous hyperplasia lung lesion. Subset of the sample: atypical adenomatous hyperplasia (AAH), lung preneoplasia. The receptors shown here come from a donor at least 70 years old with lung adenocarcinoma.

About this clone itself: The conserved final phenylalanine or tryptophan is absent from the CDR3, which likely points to a read error. The DNA is left out, because the CDR3 cannot be placed on it with certainty; the CDR3 is given as TCRdb lists it. The rearrangement links TRBV10-3 to TRBJ2-7. The CDR3 has 9 amino acids, counting both end residues. Germline V gene data show CDR1 as ENHRY and CDR2 as SYGVKD. The CDR3 loop is CAISESTSL.

The chain couples TRBV30 to TRBJ2-7; D perhaps matches TRBD2 (6 bases). Trimming removed 1 base from V and 3 bases from J, with 10 bases in between. The CDR3 has 13 amino acids. The germline V gene encodes CDR1 GTSNPN and CDR2 SVGIG (reference sequence). CDR3 DNA sequence: TGTGCCTGGAGTGGAGTGGGGGGCTACGAGCAGTACTTC. Its translation: CAWSGVGGYEQYF.

The rearrangement uses TRBV21-1 and TRBJ2-3; the DNA was not used to check the table's D call, TRBD2. TRBV21-1 is an annotated pseudogene. CDR3 length: 16 amino acids. The CDR3 nucleotides are TGTGCCAGCAGCAACCAGCGGGTGCCGTCCACAGATACGCAGTATTTT. Translated, it gives CASSNQRVPSTDTQYF.

This chain links TRBV19 with TRBJ2-4, with D perhaps TRBD1 (6 bases). V was shortened by 4 bases and J by 5 bases, with 9 bases between the two germline ends. The germline gives CDR1 LNHDA, CDR2 SQIVND (reference sequence). The CDR3 has 13 amino acids. The CDR3 spells CASSTGVENIQYF. In DNA, the CDR3 is TGTGCCAGTAGTACAGGGGTGGAAAACATTCAGTACTTC.

This chain uses TRBV13 with TRBJ1-2; possible D gene TRBD1, 5 bases. V lost 4 bases, J lost 8 bases, and 14 bases lay in between. The CDR3 consists of 13 residues. From germline, CDR1 is PRHDT and CDR2 FYEKMQ (reference sequence). The CDR3 DNA is TGTGCCAGCAGCTCTCTAAAGGGGTTGGGCTACACCTTC. Residues: CASSSLKGLGYTF. Based on the CDR3 plus reference TRBV13 and TRBJ1-2, the full variable domain is AAGVIQSPRHLIKEKRETATLKCYPIPRHDTVYWYQQGPGQDPQFLISFYEKMQSDKGSIPDRFSAQQFSDYHSELNMSSLELGDSALYFCASSSLKGLGYTFGSGTRLTVV.

This clone ranks as hyperexpanded. V gene TRBV15 combines with J gene TRBJ1-4; 11 positions agree with TRBD1. This CDR3 has 14 residues. Unmatched junction bases numbered 3, after V lost 4 bases and J lost 8 bases. The germline V gene encodes CDR1 LNHNV and CDR2 YYDKDF (reference sequence). The CDR3 loop is CATSMGQGEEKLFF. The CDR3 region has the DNA TGTGCCACCAGCATGGGACAGGGGGAGGAAAAACTGTTTTTT.

In its sample, this clone was seen once. The rearrangement links TRBV10-3 to TRBJ1-5, with 12 bases aligning to TRBD1. The CDR3 consists of 15 residues. J was trimmed by 7 bases and V by 4 bases; bases with no gene match: 5. CDR1 and CDR2 from the germline V gene are ENHRY and SYGVKD. In DNA, the CDR3 is TGTGCCATCAGTGGGGGACAGGGGGCGGGACAGCCCCAGCATTTT. Encoded protein: CAISGGQGAGQPQHF.

This clone occurred a few times. This chain links TRBV11-3 with TRBJ1-1; TRBD1 aligns across 8 bases. V lost 5 bases and J lost 7; bases outside the gene matches: 6. The germline V gene has CDR1 SGHNT and CDR2 YENEEA. The CDR3 loop spans 13 amino acids. CDR3 protein: CASSRDRGYEAFF. The CDR3 bases are TGTGCCAGCAGCCGCGACAGGGGTTATGAAGCTTTCTTT.

The J gene is TRBJ2-7, the V gene TRBV5-4, with D unresolved. Germline V lookup: CDR1 SGHNT, CDR2 YYREEE (reference sequence). The V end lost 0 bases, the J end lost 2 bases, and 12 bases lay between the germline ends. CDR3 size: 15 residues. The CDR3 loop reads CASSLASRPPYEQYF. The CDR3 nucleotides are TGTGCCAGCAGCTTGGCCTCAAGGCCCCCCTACGAGCAGTACTTC.

The chain combines TRBV4-1 with TRBJ1-2; tentatively, D is TRBD1 (6 bases). V gave up 0 bases and J gave up 2 bases, with 19 bases separating them. The CDR3 is 18 amino acids. Germline V gene sequence: CDR1 MGHRA, CDR2 YSYEKL. This chain's CDR3 is CASSQDDRQAYMNYGYTF. As DNA, the CDR3 is TGCGCCAGCAGCCAAGATGACAGACAGGCTTATATGAACTATGGCTACACCTTC.

The chain couples TRBV18 to TRBJ1-3; no firm D call. The germline V gene encodes CDR1 KGHSH and CDR2 LQKENI. V lost 6 bases and J lost 0, with 9 bases in between. CDR3 length: 14 amino acids. CDR3 amino acids: CASSMARSGNTIYF. The CDR3 region has the DNA TGTGCCAGCTCGATGGCGCGCTCTGGAAACACCATATATTTT.

V gene TRBV19 combines with J gene TRBJ2-7; TRBD2 matches 12 bases. With 5 bases clipped from V and 3 bases from J, the junction kept 5 bases outside the gene matches. CDR1 is LNHDA and CDR2 is SQIVND in the germline V gene (reference sequence). The CDR3 spans 15 residues. The CDR3 DNA reads as TGTGCCAGTAGTCCCGGACTAGCGGGACACTACGAGCAGTACTTC. Its protein is CASSPGLAGHYEQYF.

This clone is hyperexpanded in the sample. The chain is built from TRBV19 and TRBJ2-3, with 14 bases matching TRBD2. Germline V gene data show CDR1 as LNHDA and CDR2 as SQIVND (reference sequence). J was trimmed by 2 bases and V by 3 bases; bases with no gene match: 19. CDR3 size: 22 residues. The CDR3 nucleotides read TGTGCCAGTAGTATCGGTATCGCGGGACTAGCGGGAGAGGAGGGGCACACAGATACGCAGTATTTT. Protein sequence: CASSIGIAGLAGEEGHTDTQYF.

V usage is TRBV6-1 and J usage is TRBJ1-5, with 7 positions matching TRBD1. CDR3 length: 15 amino acids. The germline V gene has CDR1 MNHNS and CDR2 SASEGT. The ends lost 0 bases at V and 2 bases at J; junction bases unmatched: 1. CDR3: CASSEAGGGNQPQHF. CDR3 coding DNA: TGTGCCAGCAGTGAAGCAGGGGGCGGCAATCAGCCCCAGCATTTT.

CDR3 nucleotides: TGTGCCAGTGGTGGGAACTCCTACAATGAGCAGTTCTTC. Translating gives CASGGNSYNEQFF. The chain employs TRBV19 and TRBJ2-1, with D uncertain. V was trimmed by 8 bases and J by 0 bases, leaving 8 bases between them. The CDR3 covers 13 residues. The germline gives CDR1 LNHDA, CDR2 SQIVND (reference sequence).

V gene TRBV11-2 combines with J gene TRBJ2-1; TRBD1 matches at 7 bases. Losses at the gene ends were 3 bases for V and 8 bases for J; bases not matched to a gene: 4. Germline CDR1 is SGHAT and CDR2 is FQNNGV. The CDR3 length is 13 residues. The CDR3, as DNA: TGTGCCAGCAGCTTTCGACAGGGCCATGAGCAGTTCTTC. Translation gives CASSFRQGHEQFF.

The chain has TRBV29-1 and TRBJ2-1; D might be TRBD2 (5 bases). CDR3 length equals 14 residues. V was clipped by 4 bases and J by 0 bases, with 10 bases between them. CDR1 SQVTM and CDR2 ANQGSEA come from the germline V gene. CDR3 sequence reads: CSVVYGDSYNEQFF. For the CDR3, the DNA is TGCAGCGTTGTTTACGGGGACTCCTACAATGAGCAGTTCTTC.

CDR3 nucleotides: TGTGCCAGTAGTGTCCAGTTCAGGACCGGGGAGCTGTTTTTT. Protein product: CASSVQFRTGELFF. The chain combines TRBV19 with TRBJ2-2; D is undetermined. Germline CDR1 and CDR2: LNHDA and SQIVND (reference sequence). The CDR3 spans 14 residues. Trimming took off 5 bases at V and 5 bases at J, with 12 bases between the two ends.

The J gene is TRBJ2-7, the V gene TRBV5-1, with TRBD1 matching over 8 bases. The V segment lost 0 bases and the J segment 2 bases; nucleotides outside the gene matches: 4. Germline lookup yields CDR1 SGHRS and CDR2 YFSETQ. The CDR3 length is 15 residues. The CDR3 DNA reads TGCGCCAGCAGCTTGGTTGGGACAGGACCCTACGAGCAGTACTTC. As protein: CASSLVGTGPYEQYF.